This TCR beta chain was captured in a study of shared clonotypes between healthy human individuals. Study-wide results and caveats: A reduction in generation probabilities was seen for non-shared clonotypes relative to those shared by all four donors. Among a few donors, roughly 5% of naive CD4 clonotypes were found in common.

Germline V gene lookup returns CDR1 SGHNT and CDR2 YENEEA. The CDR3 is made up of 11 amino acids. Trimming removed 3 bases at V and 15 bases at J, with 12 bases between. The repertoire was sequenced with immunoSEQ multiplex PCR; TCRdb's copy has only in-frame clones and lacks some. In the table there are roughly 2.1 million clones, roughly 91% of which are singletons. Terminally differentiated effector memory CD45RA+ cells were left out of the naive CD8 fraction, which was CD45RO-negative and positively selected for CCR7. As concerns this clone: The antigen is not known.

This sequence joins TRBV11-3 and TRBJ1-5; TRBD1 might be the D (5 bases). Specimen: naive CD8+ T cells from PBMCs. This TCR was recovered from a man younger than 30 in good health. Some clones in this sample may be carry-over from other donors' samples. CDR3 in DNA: TGTGCCAGCAGCTTGGAGGGGTGGTGGCATTTT. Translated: CASSLEGWWHF.